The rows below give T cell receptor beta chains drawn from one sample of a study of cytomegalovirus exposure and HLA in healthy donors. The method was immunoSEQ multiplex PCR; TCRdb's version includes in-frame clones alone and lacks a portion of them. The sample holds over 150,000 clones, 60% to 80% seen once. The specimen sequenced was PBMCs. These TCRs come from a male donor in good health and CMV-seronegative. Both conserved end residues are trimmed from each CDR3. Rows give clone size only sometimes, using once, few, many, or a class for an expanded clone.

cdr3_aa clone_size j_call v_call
ASSKGQGRPYEQY . TRBJ2-7 TRBV28
ASSLGGITGELF . TRBJ2-2 TRBV11-3
ASSSVIGTGTYNEQF . TRBJ2-1 TRBV7-9
ASSSRLAGGHSEQF few TRBJ2-1 TRBV19
ASSPEGTGGHEQY . TRBJ2-7 TRBV6-4
ASRRLASSYNEQF . TRBJ2-1 TRBV27
AWSTGGAETQY few TRBJ2-5 TRBV30
ASSILAGHYEQY . TRBJ2-7 TRBV19
ASSFPTDTYEQY once . TRBV5-6
ASAPLADSSTDTQY . TRBJ2-3 TRBV7-6
ASSSTGSNQPQH . TRBJ1-5 TRBV7-9
ASSPWTGENQPQH . TRBJ1-5 TRBV4-2
ASSSPTSGREGEQY . TRBJ2-7 TRBV28
ASSTGLLNTDTQY . TRBJ2-3 TRBV6-5
ASSSRTGNNSPLH . TRBJ1-6 TRBV6-6
ASSQDARGLYEQY . TRBJ2-7 TRBV4-2
ASSTSGTSPREQY . TRBJ2-7 TRBV28
ASSRDFDGYT . TRBJ1-2 TRBV6-1
ASRRGDRDPHYGYT . TRBJ1-2 TRBV27
ASSEVGGGDTDTQY . TRBJ2-3 TRBV6-1
ASSWGWGRTEAF . TRBJ1-1 TRBV5-1
ASSYQTGYNSPLH . TRBJ1-6 TRBV6-5
ASSLFGAGQSRQPQH . TRBJ1-5 TRBV28
ASRVLEPLATQL . TRBJ2-1 TRBV27
ASSLTETEAF . TRBJ1-1 TRBV28
ASSGAYEKLF . TRBJ1-4 TRBV6-1
ASGRDRGGQPQH few TRBJ1-5 TRBV28
ASSNALANEGELF . TRBJ2-2 TRBV5-4
ASYDPAGNTEAF few TRBJ1-1 TRBV28
ASSSRVNGYT once TRBJ1-2 TRBV27
AWSQESGRYEQY many TRBJ2-7 TRBV30
ASSLVGTAINEKLF . TRBJ1-4 TRBV5-1
ASSPVTGLNYGYT . TRBJ1-2 TRBV11-1
ASSYSNAEAGYEQY . TRBJ2-7 TRBV6-6
ASSNQETQY . TRBJ2-5 TRBV19
ASSFPGLADPYEQY . TRBJ2-7 TRBV28
ASNPTANTEAF . TRBJ1-1 TRBV2
ASRLRHDSGNTIY once TRBJ1-3 TRBV2
ASRPGLARGANVLT few TRBJ2-6 TRBV19
ASSESGEGEQY . TRBJ2-7 TRBV6-1
AIFSRDRGLDEQF . TRBJ2-1 TRBV2
ASTHAYRGNTEAF . TRBJ1-1 TRBV2
ASSPPGGGSSYEQY . TRBJ2-7 TRBV18
ASSLGRSGKETQY few TRBJ2-5 TRBV5-1